This TCR beta chain was captured by sequencing in a study of T cell repertoires in cytomegalovirus infection. Study-level background: Indications of both CMV infection and matching HLA type were provided by public TCR beta signatures.

TCRdb re-derived calls from the reads in MiXCR, one entry per CDR3 protein. The sample lists some 300,000 distinct CDR3 sequences; roughly 9.3% were seen once. Study-wide findings and caveats: The ex vivo response was dominated by HLA-C-restricted CMV-specific TCR beta clonotypes.

This clonotype turned up a few times. Its matching antigen is unknown. V shed 7 bases, J shed 1 base, and the junction held 13 bases outside the gene matches. Germline lookup yields CDR1 DFQATT and CDR2 SNEGSKA (reference sequence). This CDR3 has 16 residues. The TCR was taken from a human donor in good health (CMV status not recorded). Some clones in this sample may be carry-over from other donors' samples. Sequenced sample: PBMCs. The rearrangement uses TRBV20-1 and TRBJ2-1; TRBD1 aligns across 7 bases. The CDR3 DNA is TGCAGTGGGACCTCGACAGGGTTGGGATCCTACAATGAGCAGTTCTTC. Translation: CSGTSTGLGSYNEQFF.